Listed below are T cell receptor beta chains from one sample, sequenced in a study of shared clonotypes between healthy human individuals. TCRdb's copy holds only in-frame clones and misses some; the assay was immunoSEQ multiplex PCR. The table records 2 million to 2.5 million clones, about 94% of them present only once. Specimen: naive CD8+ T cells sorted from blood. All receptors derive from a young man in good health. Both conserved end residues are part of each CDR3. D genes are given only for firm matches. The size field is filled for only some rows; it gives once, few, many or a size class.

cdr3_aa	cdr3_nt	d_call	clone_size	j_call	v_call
CASSVAGTTAGEQYF	TGTGCCAGCAGCGTGGCCGGGACTACAGCGGGGGAGCAGTACTTC	TRBD2	-	TRBJ2-7	TRBV9
CAWSFADTDTQYF	TGTGCCTGGAGTTTCGCGGACACAGATACGCAGTATTTT	-	-	TRBJ2-3	TRBV30
CAISVSGLSSYEQYF	TGTGCCATCAGTGTGTCAGGACTAAGCTCCTACGAGCAGTACTTC	-	-	TRBJ2-7	TRBV10-3
CASSLGGGRAFF	TGTGCCAGCAGCTTGGGTGGGGGACGTGCTTTCTTT	-	-	TRBJ1-1	TRBV5-6
CASSEWGGIYGQYF	TGTGCCAGCAGTGAATGGGGAGGGATCTATGGGCAGTACTTC	TRBD2	once	TRBJ2-7	TRBV6-1
CASRPLGPGNTIYF	TGTGCCAGCAGGCCATTGGGGCCTGGAAACACCATATATTTT	-	-	TRBJ1-3	TRBV6-1
CASRETDGEKLFF	TGTGCCAGCAGAGAGACAGACGGTGAAAAACTGTTTTTT	-	-	TRBJ1-4	TRBV11-2
CASSQFPGGAEAFF	TGTGCCAGCAGCCAATTTCCGGGAGGCGCTGAAGCTTTCTTT	-	-	TRBJ1-1	TRBV4-2
CASSLSGTRSGSEAFF	TGTGCCAGCAGTTTATCAGGGACGAGGTCAGGGAGTGAAGCTTTCTTT	-	-	TRBJ1-1	TRBV28
CASSLWGSTEAFF	TGTGCCAGCAGCTTGTGGGGTTCTACTGAAGCTTTCTTT	-	-	TRBJ1-1	TRBV5-5
CASSLGSSGANVLTF	TGTGCCAGCAGTTTAGGCAGCTCTGGGGCCAACGTCCTGACTTTC	-	-	TRBJ2-6	TRBV27
CASSLGQGRVSYEQYF	TGTGCCAGCAGCTTGGGACAGGGGCGTGTGTCCTACGAGCAGTACTTC	TRBD1	-	TRBJ2-7	TRBV5-5
CAIPWDTGELFF	TGTGCCATCCCCTGGGACACCGGGGAGCTGTTTTTT	-	-	TRBJ2-2	TRBV2
CASSYSEGEETQYF	TGTGCCAGCAGTTACTCGGAGGGAGAAGAGACCCAGTACTTC	-	few	TRBJ2-5	TRBV6-6
CASSLRLGETQYF	TGTGCTAGCAGCCTGCGGCTCGGAGAGACCCAGTACTTC	-	-	TRBJ2-5	TRBV7-7
CASSQTDLGTDTQYF	TGTGCCAGCAGCCAGACAGATTTAGGCACAGATACGCAGTATTTT	-	-	TRBJ2-3	TRBV2
CASAGTGDTDTQYF	TGTGCCAGCGCCGGGACAGGGGACACAGATACGCAGTATTTT	TRBD1	-	TRBJ2-3	TRBV27
CASSLEARADQPQHF	TGTGCCAGCAGCTTAGAGGCGCGGGCGGATCAGCCCCAGCATTTT	-	-	TRBJ1-5	TRBV11-2
CASSFLGVADTQYF	TGCGCCAGCAGCTTTCTGGGGGTGGCAGATACGCAGTATTTT	-	-	TRBJ2-3	TRBV5-1
CASSQEWGVYEKLFF	TGCGCCAGCAGCCAAGAGTGGGGGGTCTACGAAAAACTGTTTTTT	-	-	TRBJ1-4	TRBV4-1
CASTLDRGPNYGYTF	TGTGCCAGCACCCTAGACAGGGGCCCCAACTATGGCTACACCTTC	TRBD1	-	TRBJ1-2	TRBV9
CAWSVILNTEAFF	TGTGCCTGGAGTGTAATCCTGAACACTGAAGCTTTCTTT	-	-	TRBJ1-1	TRBV30
CASSLQGSPYNEQFF	TGTGCCAGCAGCCTACAGGGCTCCCCCTACAATGAGCAGTTCTTC	-	-	TRBJ2-1	TRBV6-5